This T cell receptor beta chain is from a study of response to subunit inactivated influenza vaccine. TCRdb reanalysed the RT-PCR reads using MiXCR and keeps one entry per CDR3 protein. The table shows about 800,000 distinct CDR3 sequences, with about 20% occurring only once. Overall study findings and caveats: Researchers suggested that each seasonal influenza vaccination recruits few new T cells.

Between the trimmed V and J ends, which lost 5 bases and 5 bases, there was a span of 9 bases. Germline assignment: CDR1 DFQATT and CDR2 SNEGSKA (reference sequence). CDR3 length equals 11 residues. This clonotype came up a few times. Its antigen is not known. The chain links TRBV20-1 to TRBJ2-5; D remains unclear. The TCR comes from a man between 50 and 59 years old who received an inactivated influenza vaccine. The input for sequencing was PBMCs from blood, taken 5 to 6 days after vaccination. The DNA of the CDR3 is TGCAGTGCTTCCTTCCAGGAGACCCAGTACTTC. The encoded protein is CSASFQETQYF.